One sample yielded the 9 T cell receptor beta chains listed below, sequenced in a study of blood T cell repertoires in COVID-19. Assay: immunoSEQ multiplex PCR; the TCRdb copy retains only in-frame clones and omits some. The repertoire holds approximately 500,000 clones, with 80% to 90% as singletons. Sequencing used peripheral blood. The receptors derive from a human donor in a cohort sampled during active COVID-19.

The chain employs TRBV10-3 and TRBJ1-1, with 7 bases that match TRBD1. The CDR3 consists of 14 residues. The J segment lost 0 bases and the V segment lost 4 bases, leaving 2 bases of the junction unmatched. CDR1 is ENHRY, CDR2 SYGVKD, per germline. CDR3 sequence (DNA): TGTGCCATCAGTGGGGACAGATTGAACACTGAAGCTTTCTTT. It translates to CAISGDRLNTEAFF.

The chain carries TRBV10-2 and TRBJ2-1; 10 bases map to TRBD2. The V segment lost 5 bases and the J segment 0 bases; nucleotides outside the gene matches: 7. The CDR3 runs 17 residues. Germline V gene data show CDR1 as WSHSY and CDR2 as SAAADI. CDR3 in amino acids: CASSQPGLAPSYNEQFF. Here the CDR3 DNA reads TGCGCCAGCAGTCAACCGGGACTAGCGCCCTCCTACAATGAGCAGTTCTTC.

The chain has TRBV15 and TRBJ2-1; maybe TRBD2 (6 bases). V was shortened by 3 bases and J by 8 bases, with 14 bases between the two germline ends. CDR1 LNHNV and CDR2 YYDKDF come from the germline V gene (reference sequence). The length of the CDR3 is 14 residues. This CDR3 is CATSSDGLRYEQFF. The CDR3 nucleotides read TGTGCCACCAGCAGTGATGGACTACGGTATGAGCAGTTCTTC.

This chain uses TRBV3-1 (or the pseudogene TRBV3-2) with TRBJ2-1, with 14 nucleotides matching TRBD2. The CDR3 has 16 residues. Trimming removed 1 base from V and 9 bases from J; junction bases left unmatched: 5. Looked up from germline, CDR1 is LGHDT and CDR2 is YNNKEL (reference sequence). The CDR3 DNA reads as TGTGCCAGCAGCCAAGTTCGGACTAGCGGGAGGATTGAGCAGTTCTTC. Translation gives CASSQVRTSGRIEQFF.

This clone occurred once. The CDR3 sequence: CASSVRTSHLTDTQYF. In DNA form, the CDR3 reads TGTGCCAGCAGCGTAAGGACTAGCCATCTCACAGATACGCAGTATTTT. The rearrangement uses TRBV11-2 and TRBJ2-3; TRBD2 matches 8 bases. J lost 2 bases, V lost 5 bases, and 9 bases had no gene match. The CDR3 contains 16 residues. Per the germline V gene, CDR1 is SGHAT and CDR2 is FQNNGV.

J is TRBJ2-1 and V is TRBV28; 10 nucleotides align to TRBD2. Trimming removed 2 bases from V and 5 bases from J; junction bases left unmatched: 6. Germline CDR1 and CDR2: MDHEN and SYDVKM. The CDR3 runs 16 residues. DNA for the CDR3: TGTGCCAGCAGTTTAATTGGACTAGCGGCCCACAATGAGCAGTTCTTC. It yields the protein CASSLIGLAAHNEQFF.

The V call is TRBV27, the J call TRBJ1-1; tentative D call: TRBD1 (5 bases). CDR1 is MNHEY, CDR2 SMNVEV, per germline (reference sequence). The CDR3 runs to 16 residues. V lost 8 bases and J lost 7, with 26 bases in between. CDR3 in amino acids: CASQPLGARVNFEAFF. DNA for the CDR3: TGTGCCAGCCAACCCCTAGGGGCGCGAGTTAATTTTGAAGCTTTCTTT.

This chain connects TRBV7-9 to TRBJ2-7; 8 bases align to TRBD1. The CDR3 loop spans 14 amino acids. Germline CDR1 is SEHNR and CDR2 is FQNEAQ (reference sequence). V was pared by 5 bases and J by 2 bases, with 5 bases of the junction left unmatched. CDR3 sequence reads: CASSPRTGTYEQYF. CDR3 coding DNA: TGTGCCAGCAGCCCAAGGACAGGGACCTACGAGCAGTACTTC.

This rearrangement joins TRBV9 to TRBJ2-7; D is unclear. Trimming stripped 0 bases from V and 3 bases from J, with 10 bases between. Germline V lookup: CDR1 SGDLS, CDR2 YYNGEE. This CDR3 is 14 amino acids long. Written as DNA, the CDR3 is TGTGCCAGCAGCGTAGCTGGCTCTCGCTACGAGCAGTACTTC. Its protein product is CASSVAGSRYEQYF. Using reference TRBV9 and TRBJ2-7 for the parts outside the CDR3, the full variable domain is DSGVTQTPKHLITATGQRVTLRCSPRSGDLSVYWYQQSLDQGLQFLIQYYNGEERAKGNILERFSAQQFPDLHSELNLSSLELGDSALYFCASSVAGSRYEQYFGPGTRLTVT.